This TCR beta chain was profiled in a study of blood T cells in healthy people across ages. This CDR3 comprises 15 residues. Germline assignment: CDR1 LGHNA and CDR2 YNFKEQ. PCR was performed a second time for about 7 to 11 cycles using a sample-barcoded 5' primer and a J-beta primer mix. TCRdb reprocessed the 5' RACE reads with MiXCR, giving one entry per CDR3 protein. The repertoire holds roughly 720,000 distinct CDR3 sequences, with around half as singletons. This clonotype was observed a single time. The junction and the germline gene differ at one end; a read error may be behind it. The specimen was blood. This sequence originates from an elderly man in good health. The chain couples TRBV4-2 to TRBJ1-2, with 9 bases identical to TRBD1. CDR3 DNA: TGTGCCAGCAGTCCCGGGACAGGGATTAACGATGGCTACACCTTC. Its protein product is CASSPGTGINDGYTF.